Described below is a single TCR beta chain sequence and its context. Its antigen is not identified. Brentuximab vedotin exposure varied, and every patient relapsed after autologous stem cell transplantation. The data were obtained in a study of PD-1 blockade in classical Hodgkin lymphoma. General observations from the study: Compared with healthy donors, newly diagnosed patients reportedly showed lower baseline TCR diversity. Complete responders had baseline diversity similar to newly diagnosed patients.

CDR3 size: 14 residues. Per the germline V gene, CDR1 is MDHEN and CDR2 is SYDVKM. V was clipped by 5 bases and J by 2 bases, with 12 bases between them. This table comes from immunoSEQ multiplex PCR, and its TCRdb copy is limited to in-frame clones, with some not included. Of some 96,000 clones listed, about four fifths are singletons. The chain uses TRBV28 and TRBJ2-5; D unclear. The clonotype originates from a human donor with classical Hodgkin lymphoma. The sample in question was peripheral blood mononuclear cells (PBMCs), obtained before the second cycle of nivolumab. The CDR3 here is CASSLPRSQETQYF. CDR3 in DNA: TGTGCCAGCAGTCTCCCTAGGTCACAAGAGACCCAGTACTTC.